The clone carrying this T cell receptor (beta chain) came up a few times. The sample is drawn from a study of T cells in Graves' hyperthyroidism and ophthalmopathy. Using RNA transcripts as the source, TCR beta CDR3 regions were amplified. An initial round of RT-PCR targeting the TCR CDR3 relied on the HTBI primer set. MiXCR, run by TCRdb on the multiplex PCR reads, gives a single entry per CDR3 protein. The table shows 550,000 to 600,000 distinct CDR3 sequences, with approximately 44% occurring only once. This TCR came from an adult woman with Graves' disease, either hyperthyroidism or ophthalmopathy (not recorded which). Sequencing used peripheral blood or thyroid tissue (not recorded which).

The CDR3 reads CAWSPRQEAFF. CDR3 in DNA: TGTGCCTGGAGTCCACGGCAGGAAGCTTTCTTT. The V call is TRBV30, the J call TRBJ1-1; D is unclear. Per the germline V gene, CDR1 is GTSNPN and CDR2 is SVGIG (reference sequence). The V and J ends lost 2 bases and 8 bases respectively, with 9 bases between them. CDR3 length equals 11 residues.